This paragraph reports one T cell receptor beta chain. Sequenced by immunoSEQ multiplex PCR; TCRdb stores in-frame clones only, minus some. The table lists about 56,000 clones, around 95% of them singletons. The data stem from a study of technical replicates of blood from a few donors. The CDR3 covers 15 residues. Germline V gives CDR1 SNHLY, CDR2 FYNNEI. Deletions cut 7 bases from V and 1 base from J, with 13 bases between. V and J are TRBV2 and TRBJ2-2; maybe TRBD2 (5 bases). The specimen was PBMCs. This clonotype originated in a human donor in good health. Some clones in this sample may be carry-over from other donors' samples. CDR3 sequence: CASTLSSVNTGELFF. The CDR3 DNA reads TGTGCCAGCACCCTGAGTAGCGTGAACACCGGGGAGCTGTTTTTT.